This is a list of T cell receptor beta chains from one sample in a study of T cells in Graves' hyperthyroidism and ophthalmopathy. One entry per CDR3 protein results from TCRdb running MiXCR on the multiplex PCR reads. This sample carries hundreds of thousands of distinct CDR3 sequences, roughly 14% of them seen once, and the ten largest clones take under 15%. The specimen was blood. The receptors here all came from a woman aged 45-60 years with Graves' ophthalmopathy. Each CDR3 is given with its conserved first and last residue. The D gene is left open where the match is weak. Only part of the rows carry a size: once, few, many, or a class if the clone is expanded.

V gene: TRBV6-1; J gene: TRBJ2-7; D gene: -; clone size: few; CDR3 DNA: TGTGCCAGCAGCAGGACTCCTAGCGAGCAGTACTTC; CDR3 protein: CASSRTPSEQYF
V gene: TRBV20-1; J gene: TRBJ1-2; D gene: -; clone size: few; CDR3 DNA: TGCAGTGCATTTCTCTCAGGGAAAGATGGCTACACCTTC; CDR3 protein: CSAFLSGKDGYTF
V gene: TRBV5-1; J gene: TRBJ1-5; D gene: -; clone size: few; CDR3 DNA: TGCGCCAGCAGCTTGGCGGGGCTTAGCAATCAGCCCCAGCATTTT; CDR3 protein: CASSLAGLSNQPQHF
V gene: TRBV3-1; J gene: TRBJ2-7; D gene: TRBD2; clone size: few; CDR3 DNA: TGTGCCAGCAGCCCGCCGGGACTAGCGGGAGTTGCCGAGCAGTACTTC; CDR3 protein: CASSPPGLAGVAEQYF
V gene: TRBV15; J gene: TRBJ2-5; D gene: -; clone size: few; CDR3 DNA: TGTGCCACCAGCAGAGATCTAGGGGCAGAGACCCAGTACTTC; CDR3 protein: CATSRDLGAETQYF
V gene: TRBV6-2/TRBV6-3; J gene: TRBJ2-1; D gene: TRBD2; clone size: -; CDR3 DNA: TGTGCCAGCAGTTACATTCTGCGGGAGGGCCGCAATGAGCAGTTCTTC; CDR3 protein: CASSYILREGRNEQFF
V gene: TRBV20-1; J gene: TRBJ2-6; D gene: -; clone size: few; CDR3 DNA: TGCAGTGCTAGACGACCGTCCTTCCTCTCTGGGGCCAACGTCCTGACTTTC; CDR3 protein: CSARRPSFLSGANVLTF
V gene: TRBV5-6; J gene: TRBJ2-7; D gene: -; clone size: -; CDR3 DNA: TGTGCCAGCAGCTTGTTAGTTGGGGCCTACGAGCAGTACTTC; CDR3 protein: CASSLLVGAYEQYF
V gene: TRBV12-3/TRBV12-4; J gene: TRBJ1-6; D gene: -; clone size: many; CDR3 DNA: TGTGCCAGCAGTCCCTCTGGACGGAATTCACCCCTCCACTTT; CDR3 protein: CASSPSGRNSPLHF
V gene: TRBV5-5; J gene: TRBJ1-1; D gene: -; clone size: many; CDR3 DNA: TGTGCCAGCAGCTTGCGGCCGACTCCGAGCACTGAAGCTTTCTTT; CDR3 protein: CASSLRPTPSTEAFF
V gene: TRBV6-4; J gene: TRBJ2-3; D gene: -; clone size: few; CDR3 DNA: TGTGCCAGCAGTGAGGGTGCGGTGAGCACAGATACGCAGTATTTT; CDR3 protein: CASSEGAVSTDTQYF
V gene: TRBV25-1; J gene: TRBJ2-2; D gene: TRBD2; clone size: -; CDR3 DNA: TGTGCCAGTTCGGGACTAAGTAACACCGGGGAGCTGTTTTTT; CDR3 protein: CASSGLSNTGELFF
V gene: TRBV10-3; J gene: TRBJ2-1; D gene: -; clone size: -; CDR3 DNA: TGTGCCATCAGTGAACTCCCCAATGAGCAGTTCTTC; CDR3 protein: CAISELPNEQFF
V gene: TRBV20-1; J gene: TRBJ1-5; D gene: -; clone size: many; CDR3 DNA: TGCAGTGCTAGAGACCCCTGGGGCAATCAGCCCCAGCATTTT; CDR3 protein: CSARDPWGNQPQHF
V gene: TRBV10-3; J gene: TRBJ1-1; D gene: -; clone size: many; CDR3 DNA: TGTGCCATCAGTGTTGAGGGATGGGACACTGAAGCTTTCTTT; CDR3 protein: CAISVEGWDTEAFF
V gene: TRBV15; J gene: TRBJ2-1; D gene: -; clone size: many; CDR3 DNA: TGTGCCACCAGCCAAGAGATACAGCGGGACACCGCCTACAATGAGCAGTTCTTC; CDR3 protein: CATSQEIQRDTAYNEQFF
V gene: TRBV2; J gene: TRBJ1-5; D gene: -; clone size: many; CDR3 DNA: TGTGCCAGCAGTGAAGGAGGGGAGGGGCCCCAGCATTTT; CDR3 protein: CASSEGGEGPQHF
V gene: TRBV5-1; J gene: TRBJ2-3; D gene: TRBD2; clone size: -; CDR3 DNA: TGCGCCAGCAGCTTGGAAGGGAGGGACCCAGATACGCAGTATTTT; CDR3 protein: CASSLEGRDPDTQYF
V gene: TRBV18; J gene: TRBJ1-4; D gene: -; clone size: -; CDR3 DNA: TGTGCCAGCTCACCAAGGCTTGGAAAACTGTTTTTT; CDR3 protein: CASSPRLGKLFF
V gene: TRBV7-9; J gene: TRBJ2-1; D gene: TRBD2; clone size: -; CDR3 DNA: TGTGCCAGCAGCCCTGGACTAGCGGGAGCTCCCTACAATGAGCAGTTCTTC; CDR3 protein: CASSPGLAGAPYNEQFF
V gene: TRBV18; J gene: TRBJ2-5; D gene: -; clone size: few; CDR3 DNA: TGTGCCAGCTCACAAGGAGGGTACCAAGAGACCCAGTACTTC; CDR3 protein: CASSQGGYQETQYF
V gene: TRBV4-2; J gene: TRBJ2-3; D gene: TRBD2; clone size: few; CDR3 DNA: TGTGCCAGCGACATTAGGGCGGGAGTGACAGATACGCAGTATTTT; CDR3 protein: CASDIRAGVTDTQYF
V gene: TRBV13; J gene: TRBJ1-6; D gene: TRBD1; clone size: many; CDR3 DNA: TGTGCCAGCAGCACGTTCGACAGGGCGGGAAATTCACCCCTCCACTTT; CDR3 protein: CASSTFDRAGNSPLHF
V gene: TRBV19; J gene: TRBJ2-3; D gene: TRBD1; clone size: -; CDR3 DNA: TGTGCCAGTAGTAGAGGGACAGTCATTTCCACAGATACGCAGTATTTT; CDR3 protein: CASSRGTVISTDTQYF
V gene: TRBV10-3; J gene: TRBJ2-7; D gene: TRBD2; clone size: -; CDR3 DNA: TGTGCCATCAGTGGGGGACTAGCGGGACCTGCCTACGAGCAGTACTTC; CDR3 protein: CAISGGLAGPAYEQYF
V gene: TRBV7-2; J gene: TRBJ1-2; D gene: -; clone size: many; CDR3 DNA: TGTGCCAGCAGCTTAGGGACGGGAGGCTACACCTTC; CDR3 protein: CASSLGTGGYTF
V gene: TRBV4-2; J gene: TRBJ2-7; D gene: -; clone size: few; CDR3 DNA: TGTGCCAGCAGCCAAGATAAGGGGGTTCCCTACGAGCAGTACTTC; CDR3 protein: CASSQDKGVPYEQYF
V gene: TRBV20-1; J gene: TRBJ2-3; D gene: TRBD2; clone size: many; CDR3 DNA: TGCAGTGCTATGCGCCCGACTAGCGGACGCACAGATACGCAGTATTTT; CDR3 protein: CSAMRPTSGRTDTQYF
V gene: TRBV7-9; J gene: TRBJ1-1; D gene: -; clone size: many; CDR3 DNA: TGTGCCAGCAGCTCCGGACGGCCTGAAGCTTTCTTT; CDR3 protein: CASSSGRPEAFF
V gene: TRBV27; J gene: TRBJ2-7; D gene: -; clone size: -; CDR3 DNA: TGTGCCAGCAGTTCCCACTCGGAGGGGTACGAGCAGTACTTC; CDR3 protein: CASSSHSEGYEQYF
V gene: TRBV6-1; J gene: TRBJ2-1; D gene: -; clone size: -; CDR3 DNA: TGTGCCAGCAGGAGGAGCCTCCCCTATGAGCAGTTCTTC; CDR3 protein: CASRRSLPYEQFF
V gene: TRBV7-2; J gene: TRBJ2-7; D gene: TRBD2; clone size: many; CDR3 DNA: TGTGCCAGCAGCCAGAAAGCGGGAGAAAACTACGAGCAGTACTTC; CDR3 protein: CASSQKAGENYEQYF
V gene: TRBV28; J gene: TRBJ2-1; D gene: TRBD2; clone size: many; CDR3 DNA: TGTGCCAGCAGAAAGCGGGAGTTCTACAATGAGCAGTTCTTC; CDR3 protein: CASRKREFYNEQFF
V gene: TRBV28; J gene: TRBJ2-1; D gene: TRBD1; clone size: -; CDR3 DNA: TGTGCCAGCAGTTGGGGCCAAGGGGACAGCTCCTACAATGAGCAGTTCTTC; CDR3 protein: CASSWGQGDSSYNEQFF
V gene: TRBV7-9; J gene: TRBJ2-5; D gene: TRBD2; clone size: -; CDR3 DNA: TGTGCCAGCAGTCTAGCCGCGGGAGTGGAGACCCAGTACTTC; CDR3 protein: CASSLAAGVETQYF
V gene: TRBV9; J gene: TRBJ2-2; D gene: -; clone size: -; CDR3 DNA: TGTGCCAGCAGCGTACCCGGGAACACCGGGGAGCTGTTTTTT; CDR3 protein: CASSVPGNTGELFF
V gene: TRBV6-1; J gene: TRBJ2-7; D gene: -; clone size: many; CDR3 DNA: TGTGCCAGCAGTGTGCGCAGGACCTACGAGCAGTACTTC; CDR3 protein: CASSVRRTYEQYF
V gene: TRBV11-2; J gene: TRBJ2-1; D gene: TRBD1; clone size: many; CDR3 DNA: TGTGCCAGCAGCTTAGCGGGGACAGATTTATACAATGAGCAGTTCTTC; CDR3 protein: CASSLAGTDLYNEQFF
V gene: TRBV15; J gene: TRBJ2-7; D gene: -; clone size: many; CDR3 DNA: TGTGCCACCAGCAGAGCCCACGGAGCCTACGAGCAGTACTTC; CDR3 protein: CATSRAHGAYEQYF
V gene: TRBV7-6; J gene: TRBJ1-1; D gene: -; clone size: few; CDR3 DNA: TGTGCCAGCAGCCCCCGAGTAGGGACTGAAGCTTTCTTT; CDR3 protein: CASSPRVGTEAFF
V gene: TRBV29-1; J gene: TRBJ2-7; D gene: -; clone size: -; CDR3 DNA: TGCAGCGTTGAAGTGGACTACGAGCAGTACTTC; CDR3 protein: CSVEVDYEQYF
V gene: TRBV11-3; J gene: TRBJ2-7; D gene: -; clone size: many; CDR3 DNA: TGTGCCAGCAGCTTAGAGGCTACGACCTGGGACGAGCAGTACTTC; CDR3 protein: CASSLEATTWDEQYF
V gene: TRBV11-2; J gene: TRBJ2-5; D gene: TRBD2; clone size: many; CDR3 DNA: TGTGCCAGCAGCTTAGGGTTAGCGGGGTTTGGAGAGACCCAGTACTTC; CDR3 protein: CASSLGLAGFGETQYF
V gene: TRBV7-2; J gene: TRBJ2-4; D gene: -; clone size: many; CDR3 DNA: TGTGCCAGCAGCCAAGGCTCAGCCAAAAACATTCAGTACTTC; CDR3 protein: CASSQGSAKNIQYF
V gene: TRBV7-2; J gene: TRBJ2-7; D gene: TRBD2; clone size: few; CDR3 DNA: TGTGCCAGCAGCTTACTGGGACTAGCGGGAGACTACGAGCAGTACTTC; CDR3 protein: CASSLLGLAGDYEQYF
V gene: TRBV6-1; J gene: TRBJ2-7; D gene: TRBD1; clone size: many; CDR3 DNA: TGTGCCAGCACCCCCTACAGGGGGTCCTACGAGCAGTACTTC; CDR3 protein: CASTPYRGSYEQYF
V gene: TRBV12-3/TRBV12-4; J gene: TRBJ2-7; D gene: TRBD2; clone size: few; CDR3 DNA: TGTGCCAGCAGTCCCGGGACTAGCAATCTGGATGAGCAGTACTTC; CDR3 protein: CASSPGTSNLDEQYF
V gene: TRBV7-2; J gene: TRBJ1-1; D gene: TRBD1; clone size: many; CDR3 DNA: TGTGCCAGCAGCACGGACAGGGTGATTTATGAAGCTTTCTTT; CDR3 protein: CASSTDRVIYEAFF
V gene: TRBV5-1; J gene: TRBJ2-3; D gene: -; clone size: -; CDR3 DNA: TGCGCCAGCAGCGGAACCGGGTCCTCATTTGTCACAGATACGCAGTATTTT; CDR3 protein: CASSGTGSSFVTDTQYF